This T cell receptor (beta chain) was captured by sequencing in a study of vaccination and CD4 T cells after COVID-19. Study in general: Between diagnosis and the drawing of post-COVID samples lay a median around 100 days (range 35 to 161). Controls used CEFX viral epitopes (positive), HIV-1 Nef peptides (negative), or no peptide.

Sequencing of the DNA from cultured CD4+ T cells was carried out with the Oncomine TCR Beta short-read assay. Each CDR3 protein gets one entry after TCRdb re-called the PCR reads with MiXCR. The sample lists about 20,000 distinct CDR3 sequences, approximately 60% occurring once. Sample treatment: approximately nine-day PBMC culture with coronavirus spike peptide pools or control peptides (ViraFEST assay). This clonotype has just a few counts. Its antigen is still unknown. V gave up 5 bases and J gave up 4 bases; unmatched junction bases: 7. This CDR3 has 15 amino acids. The germline CDR1 and CDR2 sequences are SGHVS and FQNEAQ.

The sequencing input was CD4+ T cells from blood, cultured in vitro. This sequence was found in a human donor who had recovered from COVID-19. This sequence joins TRBV7-8 and TRBJ1-2; 10 positions agree with TRBD1. The DNA of the CDR3 is TGTGCCAGCAGCCCACGGACAGGGGGGGCCTATGGCTACACCTTC. It is translated as CASSPRTGGAYGYTF. Filled out from reference TRBV7-8 and TRBJ1-2, the complete variable domain reads GAGVSQSPRYKVAKRGQDVALRCDPISGHVSLFWYQQALGQGPEFLTYFQNEAQLDKSGLPSDRFFAERPEGSVSTLKIQRTQQEDSAVYLCASSPRTGGAYGYTFGSGTRLTVV.